The 18 T cell receptor beta chains below all came from one sample that was sequenced in a study of T cells expressing NK-cell markers. TCRdb reanalyzed the 5' RACE reads and collapses them to one entry per CDR3 protein, without DNA. The table counts roughly 390,000 distinct CDR3 sequences; about 10% lies in the top ten. What was sequenced was blood T cells: a sorted CD56 or NKG2C T cell subset, CD4+ or CD8+ T cells, or bulk PBMC T cells (not recorded which). All receptors derive from a woman aged 45-60 years in good health.

The V gene is TRBV3-1, the J gene TRBJ2-1; TCRdb selects TRBD2, and the lack of DNA leaves this call unchecked. Germline V gives CDR1 LGHDT, CDR2 YNNKEL (reference sequence). The CDR3 extends over 15 amino acids. CDR3 sequence: CASSQATSVYNEQFF.

The rearrangement uses TRBV20-1 and TRBJ2-7; TCRdb designates TRBD1, a call that cannot be tested without DNA. CDR1 and CDR2 (germline): DFQATT, SNEGSKA (reference sequence). CDR3 length: 15 amino acids. The CDR3 loop reads CSARDLTGQLREQYF.

The V gene is TRBV30, the J gene TRBJ2-3; TCRdb lists TRBD2, though no DNA is available to test this call. Germline V gives CDR1 GTSNPN, CDR2 SVGIG (reference sequence). The CDR3 is 14 residues long. CDR3 in amino acids: CAWRLAGTAKAQYF.

The CDR3 loop is CASSHGKGGNEQFF. V and J are TRBV4-2 and TRBJ2-1; TCRdb picks TRBD1, but there is no DNA to check that call. Germline CDR1 and CDR2: LGHNA and YNFKEQ. The CDR3 is 14 residues long.

This rearrangement joins TRBV15 to TRBJ2-1; without DNA, the TCRdb call of TRBD1 cannot be checked. CDR3 length equals 14 residues. Looked up from germline, CDR1 is LNHNV and CDR2 is YYDKDF (reference sequence). The CDR3 loop is CATSGGDSYNEQFF. The full variable domain, in which reference TRBV15 and TRBJ2-1 provide the parts outside the CDR3, is DAMVIQNPRYQVTQFGKPVTLSCSQTLNHNVMYWYQQKSSQAPKLLFHYYDKDFNNEADTPDNFQSRRPNTSFCFLDIRSPGLGDTAMYLCATSGGDSYNEQFFGPGTRLTVL.

The chain carries TRBV3-1 and TRBJ2-3; the D gene TCRdb calls, TRBD2, cannot be checked with no DNA. The CDR3 spans 17 residues. Germline V gene data show CDR1 as LGHDT and CDR2 as YNNKEL (reference sequence). CDR3 in amino acids: CASSQEVGGRARDTQYF.

J is TRBJ2-7 and V is TRBV12-3 or TRBV12-4. The CDR3 spans 14 residues. CDR3 residues: CASSLSGSSYEQYF.

The chain couples TRBV9 to TRBJ2-5; TCRdb designates TRBD1, a call that cannot be tested without DNA. Germline V gene data show CDR1 as SGDLS and CDR2 as YYNGEE. The length of the CDR3 is 14 residues. The CDR3 sequence: CASSRDRLKETQYF.

This chain links TRBV20-1 with TRBJ2-1. CDR1 and CDR2 (germline): DFQATT, SNEGSKA (reference sequence). This CDR3 has 13 amino acids. CDR3 sequence reads: CSASGLTTIEQFF.

This chain connects TRBV12-3 or TRBV12-4 to TRBJ1-5. The CDR3 is made up of 15 amino acids. CDR3 sequence reads: CASRLGRGPYQPQHF.

The rearrangement uses TRBV5-1 and TRBJ2-3; checking the TCRdb D call of TRBD1 is not possible without DNA. From germline, CDR1 is SGHRS and CDR2 YFSETQ. The CDR3 covers 16 residues. The CDR3 loop reads CASSLLSGQGSYTQYF.

This sequence joins TRBV5-1 and TRBJ2-1; with no DNA, the TCRdb D assignment of TRBD2 cannot be verified. Germline V gene data show CDR1 as SGHRS and CDR2 as YFSETQ. The CDR3 has 16 amino acids. The chain's CDR3 is CASSLSGRTLYNEQFF.

The gene calls are TRBV28 and TRBJ2-7; the D call of TRBD1 rests on TCRdb alone, since no DNA is present to check it. The CDR3 runs 13 residues. Looked up from germline, CDR1 is MDHEN and CDR2 is SYDVKM. This CDR3 reads CASRGSLSYEQYF.

The rearrangement joins TRBV27 to TRBJ2-1; with no DNA, the TCRdb D assignment of TRBD1 cannot be verified. Germline lookup yields CDR1 MNHEY and CDR2 SMNVEV (reference sequence). The CDR3 runs 14 residues. The CDR3: CASSPLTPGAEQFF.

The chain carries TRBV7-3 and TRBJ2-5. The CDR3 sequence is 13 residues long. Germline lookup yields CDR1 SGHTA and CDR2 FQGTGA. CDR3 protein: CASSRTSQETQYF.

The V gene is TRBV12-3 or TRBV12-4, the J gene TRBJ2-7. The CDR3 consists of 12 residues. The CDR3 here is CASSRLIYEQYF.

The chain employs TRBV25-1 and TRBJ2-1; the TCRdb D gene call, TRBD2, has no DNA to confirm it. Germline V gene data show CDR1 as MGHDK and CDR2 as SYGVNS. The CDR3 contains 13 residues. This CDR3 is CASSVVQRVEQFF.

The rearrangement uses TRBV5-6 and TRBJ2-1. This CDR3 has 11 amino acids. Germline CDR1 is SGHDT and CDR2 is YYEEEE. The CDR3 sequence is CASSFENEQFF.